These 30 T cell receptor beta chains were all obtained from the same sample, sequenced in a study of CD8+ T cells in alopecia areata. Sample treatment: oral pan-JAK inhibitor, 5-10 mg twice daily. Extracted from the samples, RNA was reverse transcribed into cDNA to serve as the sequencing template. The repertoire was sequenced with immunoSEQ multiplex PCR; TCRdb's copy has only in-frame clones and lacks some. The sample consists of about 120,000 clones, over 55% of them appearing once. This specimen was CD4+ T cells sorted from blood, taken at week 4, from a patient treated with tofacitinib. The receptors come from a human donor with alopecia areata.

J is TRBJ1-6 and V is TRBV5-6; 7 bases agree with TRBD1. The CDR3 consists of 15 residues. J was trimmed by 10 bases and V by 4 bases; bases with no gene match: 11. The germline V gene has CDR1 SGHDT and CDR2 YYEEEE. In DNA, the CDR3 is TGTGCCAGCAGCCGACAGGGAGACCTTACGTCACCCCTCCACTTT. As protein: CASSRQGDLTSPLHF.

This chain links TRBV5-1 with TRBJ2-5; D is unclear. The CDR3 is 11 amino acids. The germline gives CDR1 SGHRS, CDR2 YFSETQ. V was cut by 6 bases and J by 0 bases, with 3 bases left in between. CDR3 protein: CASKYQETQYF. CDR3 DNA: TGCGCCAGCAAGTACCAAGAGACCCAGTACTTC.

This clone has a handful of counts. This chain joins TRBV15 and TRBJ1-2, with 7 bases that match TRBD1. The junction had 9 bases not matched to a gene; V was cut back by 4 bases and J by 4 bases. CDR3 length equals 15 residues. The germline V gene has CDR1 LNHNV and CDR2 YYDKDF (reference sequence). CDR3 in amino acids: CATSTLGTDLYGYTF. The CDR3 DNA reads TGTGCCACCAGCACCCTTGGGACAGACCTCTATGGCTACACCTTC.

There are a few counts of this clone. The genes are TRBV19 and TRBJ1-2, with unresolved D. This CDR3 is 14 amino acids long. Deletions cut 3 bases from V and 2 bases from J, with 10 bases between. Germline V CDR1 and CDR2: LNHDA, SQIVND (reference sequence). In DNA, the CDR3 is TGTGCCAGTAGTATTCGGGAATTAAACTATGGCTACACCTTC. The encoded protein is CASSIRELNYGYTF.

The rearrangement links TRBV29-1 to TRBJ2-5; 7 nucleotides align to TRBD1. Germline lookup yields CDR1 SQVTM and CDR2 ANQGSEA. V was pared by 7 bases and J by 1 base, with 6 bases of the junction left unmatched. CDR3 length: 13 amino acids. CDR3 sequence: CSASGTAQETQYF. For the CDR3, the DNA is TGCAGCGCTTCCGGGACAGCCCAAGAGACCCAGTACTTC.

The chain joins TRBV7-2 to TRBJ1-5, with no clear D. The germline V gene encodes CDR1 SGHTA and CDR2 FQGNSA. V was pared by 5 bases and J by 7 bases, with 15 bases between. CDR3 length: 14 residues. CDR3 sequence reads: CASSAATLGQPQHF. The CDR3 DNA is TGTGCCAGCAGCGCTGCGACCCTGGGACAGCCCCAGCATTTT.

In nucleotides, the CDR3 is TGTGCCAGCAGCTTAAGGGTTGGCTTACGCACAGATACGCAGTATTTT. The encoded protein is CASSLRVGLRTDTQYF. The chain combines TRBV7-2 with TRBJ2-3; D unclear. Trimming left V 2 bases short and J 1 base short, with 13 bases between. The CDR3 is 16 residues long. Per germline, CDR1 SGHTA and CDR2 FQGNSA.

The CDR3 DNA reads as TGTGCCAGCAGCTTCGTGGACCGACTTGGCAAAAACATTCAGTACTTC. Encoded protein: CASSFVDRLGKNIQYF. V usage is TRBV5-6 and J usage is TRBJ2-4; no firm D call. The CDR3 spans 16 residues. Per the germline V gene, CDR1 is SGHDT and CDR2 is YYEEEE. V was pared by 2 bases and J by 3 bases, with 15 bases between.

The J gene is TRBJ2-3, the V gene TRBV4-1, with 7 nucleotides matching TRBD2. Looked up from germline, CDR1 is MGHRA and CDR2 is YSYEKL. J gave up 3 bases and V 3 bases, and 9 bases lay outside the gene matches. The CDR3 is made up of 16 amino acids. DNA of the CDR3: TGCGCCAGCAGCCACACCTTGGGGGGGAGGACAGATACGCAGTATTTT. Protein product: CASSHTLGGRTDTQYF.

The chain carries TRBV4-2 and TRBJ1-2; TRBD1 aligns across 9 bases. This CDR3 has 18 residues. Germline CDR1 is LGHNA and CDR2 is YNFKEQ. With V trimmed by 1 base and J by 1 base, 10 bases remained unmatched. CDR3 DNA: TGTGCCAGCAGCCAAGTAAGCGGGACAGGGTTCGGTAACTATGGCTACACCTTC. It encodes CASSQVSGTGFGNYGYTF.

This clone was seen more than once but under ten times. The chain combines TRBV29-1 with TRBJ2-3; no clear D gene. This CDR3 is built from 13 residues. V lost 3 bases to trimming and J lost 0 bases, with 7 bases between them. The germline gives CDR1 SQVTM, CDR2 ANQGSEA. CDR3 nucleotide sequence: TGCAGCGTTGAGTATACAAGCACAGATACGCAGTATTTT. Translated: CSVEYTSTDTQYF.

In its sample, this clone was seen a few times. The chain couples TRBV7-2 to TRBJ2-2; D call uncertain. The germline gives CDR1 SGHTA, CDR2 FQGNSA. The CDR3 is 12 residues long. The V and J ends lost 5 bases and 3 bases respectively, with 4 bases between them. CDR3 residues: CASSLYTGELFF. CDR3 sequence (DNA): TGTGCCAGCAGCCTATACACCGGGGAGCTGTTTTTT. Full variable domain (rest looked up from reference TRBV7-2 and TRBJ2-2): GAGVSQSPSNKVTEKGKDVELRCDPISGHTALYWYRQSLGQGLEFLIYFQGNSAPDKSGLPSDRFSAERTGGSVSTLTIQRTQQEDSAVYLCASSLYTGELFFGEGSRLTVL.

V usage is TRBV7-6 and J usage is TRBJ2-5; 8 nucleotides agree with TRBD1. Per germline, CDR1 SGHVS and CDR2 FNYEAQ. V dropped 5 bases and J dropped 11; count of bases not matched to a gene: 16. The CDR3 loop spans 15 amino acids. The CDR3 coding sequence is TGTGCCAGCAGCCCGGACAGGGCGGGTTGGGAGGAGCAGTACTTC. Translating it yields CASSPDRAGWEEQYF.

This clone was observed a handful of times. The chain carries TRBV6-6 and TRBJ2-5, with D possibly matching TRBD1 (6 bases). The J call may be wrong; the DNA end is better matched by TRBJ2-7. The CDR3 is 13 residues long. Germline V lookup: CDR1 MNHNY, CDR2 SVGAGI (reference sequence). CDR3 loop: CASSGSTGTEQYF. CDR3 DNA: TGTGCCAGCAGTGGGTCGACAGGCACCGAGCAGTACTTC.

This chain connects TRBV5-1 to TRBJ2-7; D is ambiguous. This CDR3 spans 13 amino acids. V lost 0 bases and J lost 3, with 7 bases in between. Looked up from germline, CDR1 is SGHRS and CDR2 is YFSETQ. The CDR3 here is CASSLGRDYEQYF. The CDR3 nucleotides read TGCGCCAGCAGCTTGGGCAGAGACTACGAGCAGTACTTC.

This chain links TRBV25-1 with TRBJ2-6; D possibly uses TRBD1 or TRBD2 (5 bases each). Per germline, CDR1 MGHDK and CDR2 SYGVNS. The CDR3 is 16 amino acids. Deletions cut 0 bases from V and 2 bases from J, with 8 bases between. DNA for the CDR3: TGTGCCAGCAGTGAATATCGAGGGGCTGGGGCCAACGTCCTGACTTTC. Its protein is CASSEYRGAGANVLTF.

This clone was counted between two and nine times. V usage is TRBV30 and J usage is TRBJ1-3, with D uncertain. Germline V CDR1 and CDR2: GTSNPN, SVGIG (reference sequence). The CDR3 sequence is 12 residues long. The V end lost 7 bases, the J end lost 1 base, and 8 bases lay between the germline ends. CDR3 DNA: TGTGCCTCCGGCCCTTCTGGAAACACCATATATTTT. It specifies CASGPSGNTIYF.

V usage is TRBV9 and J usage is TRBJ2-3; D gene uncertain. CDR1 is SGDLS and CDR2 is YYNGEE in the germline V gene. The V gene lost 3 bases and the J gene lost 5 bases, with 10 bases spanning the gap. The CDR3 runs to 13 residues. DNA of the CDR3: TGTGCCAGCAGCGCTGGAGCAGGAGATACGCAGTATTTT. Translation: CASSAGAGDTQYF.

This clone was observed a handful of times. The chain links TRBV9 to TRBJ2-1, with D maybe TRBD1 (5 bases). The CDR3 extends over 15 amino acids. The germline V gene has CDR1 SGDLS and CDR2 YYNGEE. The V end was cut by 0 bases, the J end by 6 bases, with 13 bases between. In nucleotides, the CDR3 is TGTGCCAGCAGCGTAGAGGGGCTAGTGGGCAATGAGCAGTTCTTC. Translation: CASSVEGLVGNEQFF.

This clone was counted only a few times. The chain employs TRBV5-1 and TRBJ1-2, with unresolved D. CDR1 and CDR2 (germline): SGHRS, YFSETQ. V lost 0 bases and J lost 4, with 7 bases in between. The CDR3 spans 13 residues. The CDR3 nucleotides are TGCGCCAGCAGCTTGGAATCGGGCTATGGCTACACCTTC. Amino acid sequence: CASSLESGYGYTF.

This clone was counted a single time. The chain has TRBV4-3 and TRBJ1-1; D is undetermined. The CDR3 runs 15 residues. Between the trimmed V and J ends, which lost 4 bases and 5 bases, there was a span of 17 bases. CDR1 and CDR2 from the germline V gene are LGHNA and YSLEER. This chain's CDR3 is CASSRIKTLTTEAFF. The CDR3 DNA sequence: TGCGCCAGCAGCCGTATCAAGACGCTTACAACTGAAGCTTTCTTT.

The chain couples TRBV5-1 to TRBJ2-3; 7 bases line up with TRBD2. This CDR3 region has 16 residues. The V and J ends lost 2 bases and 4 bases, in that order; junction bases with no gene match: 10. Germline values: CDR1 SGHRS, CDR2 YFSETQ. CDR3 residues: CASSLRSRGRSDTQYF. CDR3 in DNA: TGCGCCAGCAGCTTACGGTCGCGGGGGAGATCAGATACGCAGTATTTT.

The gene calls are TRBV4-1 and TRBJ2-5; 11 bases are a match to TRBD2. This CDR3 contains 18 residues. V lost 4 bases to trimming and J lost 5 bases; unmatched junction nucleotides: 15. Germline V gene lookup returns CDR1 MGHRA and CDR2 YSYEKL. CDR3 sequence: CASSRALAGGPPVETQYF. The CDR3 nucleotides are TGCGCCAGCAGCCGAGCCCTAGCGGGGGGACCTCCTGTCGAGACCCAGTACTTC.

The chain employs TRBV4-3 and TRBJ2-1, with D possibly being TRBD1 (6 bases). The CDR3 spans 13 residues. With 4 bases removed from V and 7 bases from J, the gap between germline ends came to 11 bases. Germline CDR1 is LGHNA and CDR2 is YSLEER. The CDR3 nucleotides read TGCGCCAGCAGCCGACAGGTTTTGAATGAGCAGTTCTTC. It encodes CASSRQVLNEQFF.

A few counts support this clone. The chain has TRBV5-1 and TRBJ1-2, with 9 bases matching TRBD1. This CDR3 is 13 amino acids long. Per the germline V gene, CDR1 is SGHRS and CDR2 is YFSETQ. V dropped 5 bases and J dropped 7; count of bases not matched to a gene: 6. CDR3 DNA: TGCGCCAGCAGAACTACAGGGGGCGGTGGCTACACCTTC. Protein product: CASRTTGGGGYTF.

V and J are TRBV30 and TRBJ2-3; D is perhaps TRBD2 (5 bases). CDR1 and CDR2 (germline): GTSNPN, SVGIG (reference sequence). The V end lost 0 bases, the J end lost 5 bases, and 15 bases lay between the germline ends. This CDR3 has 15 amino acids. The CDR3 spells CAWSVVLAGQDTQYF. CDR3 in DNA: TGTGCCTGGAGTGTAGTTTTGGCGGGCCAAGATACGCAGTATTTT. The full variable domain, its missing parts supplied by reference TRBV30 and TRBJ2-3, is SQTIHQWPATLVQPVGSPLSLECTVEGTSNPNLYWYRQAAGRGLQLLFYSVGIGQISSEVPQNLSASRPQDRQFILSSKKLLLSDSGFYLCAWSVVLAGQDTQYFGPGTRLTVL.

The chain employs TRBV6-5 and TRBJ2-3; D gene ambiguous. The CDR3 runs 11 residues. CDR1 is MNHEY, CDR2 SVGAGI, per germline. CDR3 sequence reads: CATALPGTQYF. The CDR3 bases are TGTGCAACAGCACTCCCGGGTACGCAGTATTTT.

In its sample, this clone was seen a few times. This same CDR3 is encoded by further DNA sequences in the sample. The V gene is TRBV10-3, the J gene TRBJ2-1; 12 nucleotides agree with TRBD2. CDR1 and CDR2 (germline): ENHRY, SYGVKD. The CDR3 spans 14 residues. After removal of 10 bases from V and 2 bases from J, the junction contained 3 bases not matched to a gene. CDR3 in DNA: TGTGCCACCCGGACTAGCGGGACCTACAATGAGCAGTTCTTC. Residues: CATRTSGTYNEQFF.

This clone was seen more than once but under ten times. J is TRBJ2-1 and V is TRBV25-1; no reliable D call. CDR1 is MGHDK and CDR2 is SYGVNS in the germline V gene. The CDR3 runs 11 residues. V lost 4 bases, J lost 6 bases, and 4 bases lay in between. The CDR3 sequence: CASSGLNEQFF. The DNA of the CDR3 is TGTGCCAGCAGTGGTCTCAATGAGCAGTTCTTC.

This clone was seen a few times. The chain couples TRBV23-1 to TRBJ2-5; D is possibly TRBD1 (6 bases). TRBV23-1 is an ORF; its function is uncertain. CDR3 length: 16 amino acids. V lost 10 bases and J lost 4, with 25 bases in between. The CDR3 bases are TGCGCCAACGGGACACACAGGGAATCGAGGAGAGAGACCCAGTACTTC. It yields the protein CANGTHRESRRETQYF.